Following are 29 T cell receptor beta chains from one sample sequenced in a study of blood T cell repertoires in COVID-19. Clones were read by immunoSEQ multiplex PCR, and TCRdb kept only the in-frame ones, dropping some. The sample carries over 35,000 clones, 70% to 90% recorded once. Specimen: peripheral blood. Source of these receptors: a human donor in a cohort sampled during active COVID-19.

CDR3 sequence (DNA): TGTGCCAGCGAACAGTTACTTGACTATGGCTACACCTTC. It is translated as CASEQLLDYGYTF. This chain uses TRBV28 with TRBJ1-2; D ambiguous. V was pared by 8 bases and J by 3 bases, with 13 bases between. The CDR3 runs 13 residues. CDR1 is MDHEN, CDR2 SYDVKM, per germline.

The rearrangement links TRBV5-1 to TRBJ2-1; TRBD2 matches 10 bases. Germline V gene data show CDR1 as SGHRS and CDR2 as YFSETQ. The CDR3 is 15 amino acids. V lost 3 bases and J lost 6; bases outside the gene matches: 6. The CDR3 bases are TGCGCCAGCAGCTATAGCGGGGGGCCCCGCAATGAGCAGTTCTTC. Residues: CASSYSGGPRNEQFF.

This clone occurred a few times. The chain joins TRBV7-2 to TRBJ2-7, with 8 bases aligning to TRBD1. V trimming: 5 bases; J trimming: 2 bases; junction bases outside the gene matches: 5. The CDR3 runs to 14 residues. Germline CDR1 SGHTA, CDR2 FQGNSA. CDR3 bases: TGTGCCAGCAGCACAGGGACAGGCCCCTACGAGCAGTACTTC. It codes for CASSTGTGPYEQYF.

The CDR3 DNA follows: TGCGCCAGCAGCATCCGGGACAGGGGAGACGGGGAGCTGTTTTTT. The encoded protein is CASSIRDRGDGELFF. The rearrangement links TRBV5-1 to TRBJ2-2; 10 bases are a match to TRBD1. The CDR3 is 15 residues long. The trim removed 4 bases at V and 7 bases at J, leaving 7 bases unmatched. Per germline, CDR1 SGHRS and CDR2 YFSETQ.

V and J are TRBV7-2 and TRBJ2-3; TRBD2 matches 9 bases. Germline values: CDR1 SGHTA, CDR2 FQGNSA. The ends lost 2 bases at V and 3 bases at J; junction bases unmatched: 12. This CDR3 contains 18 residues. CDR3 DNA: TGTGCCAGCAGCTTACCCGCGTTGGCGGGAGGGGTGACAGATACGCAGTATTTT. Amino acids: CASSLPALAGGVTDTQYF. The variable domain in full, with the rest retrieved from reference TRBV7-2 and TRBJ2-3, is GAGVSQSPSNKVTEKGKDVELRCDPISGHTALYWYRQSLGQGLEFLIYFQGNSAPDKSGLPSDRFSAERTGGSVSTLTIQRTQQEDSAVYLCASSLPALAGGVTDTQYFGPGTRLTVL.

This clone was counted once. The J gene is TRBJ1-6, the V gene TRBV6-5; D remains ambiguous. The length of the CDR3 is 15 residues. V gave up 2 bases and J gave up 7 bases, with 12 bases separating them. Germline CDR1 is MNHEY and CDR2 is SVGAGI. The CDR3 region has the DNA TGTGCCAGCAGTTACAACAGCTACTTGAATTCACCCCTCCACTTT. It codes for CASSYNSYLNSPLHF.

V gene TRBV2 combines with J gene TRBJ1-2; 8 positions agree with TRBD1. Germline V gene data show CDR1 as SNHLY and CDR2 as FYNNEI. This CDR3 region has 13 residues. V dropped 8 bases and J dropped 3; count of bases not matched to a gene: 5. For the CDR3, the DNA is TGTGCCAGCTTAGAGGGACAGGACTATGGCTACACCTTC. It is translated as CASLEGQDYGYTF.

Only one count was recorded for this clone. The V call is TRBV6-1, the J call TRBJ1-4; D is ambiguous. Germline V gene data show CDR1 as MNHNS and CDR2 as SASEGT. CDR3 size: 15 residues. Trimming shortened V by 2 bases and J by 8 bases, and 15 bases separated the two germline ends. The CDR3 sequence: CASSEFEGSGEKLFF. CDR3 nucleotide sequence: TGTGCCAGCAGTGAATTTGAGGGAAGTGGGGAAAAACTGTTTTTT.

The genes are TRBV6-6 and TRBJ2-1, with TRBD1 matching over 8 bases. With V trimmed by 5 bases and J by 5 bases, 20 bases remained unmatched. The CDR3 contains 19 residues. The germline CDR1 and CDR2 sequences are MNHNY and SVGAGI (reference sequence). As DNA, the CDR3 is TGTGCCAGCAGTCATCAGGGGGCGATTGGCATTAGATCCCACAATGAGCAGTTCTTC. Protein: CASSHQGAIGIRSHNEQFF.

J is TRBJ2-5 and V is TRBV5-1, with 7 bases identical to TRBD1. The CDR3 spans 15 residues. Losses at the gene ends were 4 bases for V and 5 bases for J; bases not matched to a gene: 11. Germline V lookup: CDR1 SGHRS, CDR2 YFSETQ. The CDR3 here is CASSPGQAVGETQYF. The CDR3 nucleotides are TGCGCCAGCAGCCCCGGACAGGCCGTCGGGGAGACCCAGTACTTC.

This clone was counted once. The chain employs TRBV6-5 and TRBJ1-3; D gene unclear. CDR3 length: 13 amino acids. V lost 10 bases and J lost 0, with 10 bases in between. Per germline, CDR1 MNHEY and CDR2 SVGAGI. This CDR3 is CATLPGSGNTIYF. DNA for the CDR3: TGTGCCACCCTTCCAGGCTCTGGAAACACCATATATTTT.

This CDR3 reads CASSGTGGGQPQHF. CDR3 DNA sequence: TGTGCCAGCAGTGGGACAGGGGGCGGGCAGCCCCAGCATTTT. The chain has TRBV2 and TRBJ1-5; 11 bases map to TRBD1. With V trimmed by 4 bases and J by 7 bases, 3 bases remained unmatched. CDR3 size: 14 residues. Germline-derived CDR1 and CDR2 are SNHLY and FYNNEI.

J is TRBJ2-7 and V is TRBV6-5; a possible D gene is TRBD2 (5 bases). Trimming shortened V by 7 bases and J by 3 bases, and 13 bases separated the two germline ends. The CDR3 contains 13 residues. Per the germline V gene, CDR1 is MNHEY and CDR2 is SVGAGI. The CDR3 DNA is TGTGCCAGCACGCCGGGCCGGGGCTACGAGCAGTACTTC. Its protein is CASTPGRGYEQYF.

The chain combines TRBV27 with TRBJ2-4; TRBD1 agrees at 7 bases. Germline V gene sequence: CDR1 MNHEY, CDR2 SMNVEV (reference sequence). The CDR3 runs to 14 residues. V dropped 5 bases and J dropped 0; count of bases not matched to a gene: 1. CDR3 sequence reads: CASSRGLAKNIQYF. CDR3 sequence (DNA): TGTGCCAGCAGTAGGGGGCTAGCCAAAAACATTCAGTACTTC.

The rearrangement links TRBV18 to TRBJ1-1, with a weak D call TRBD1 (6 bases). Trimming took off 2 bases at V and 2 bases at J, with 12 bases between the two ends. Germline V lookup: CDR1 KGHSH, CDR2 LQKENI. CDR3 length: 15 amino acids. CDR3 DNA sequence: TGTGCCAGCTCACCAGAGAACAGGGAAAACACTGAAGCTTTCTTT. It specifies CASSPENRENTEAFF.

This chain connects TRBV9 to TRBJ1-2; D is undetermined. V was clipped by 0 bases and J by 3 bases, with 15 bases between them. This CDR3 region has 16 residues. Germline V gene sequence: CDR1 SGDLS, CDR2 YYNGEE. CDR3 in amino acids: CASSVDPGLFDYGYTF. CDR3 in DNA: TGTGCCAGCAGCGTAGATCCCGGGTTATTTGACTATGGCTACACCTTC.

This clone has just a few counts. This chain joins TRBV30 and TRBJ2-5; possibly TRBD2 for D (6 bases). CDR3 size: 14 residues. Trimming took off 3 bases at V and 4 bases at J, with 15 bases between the two ends. Germline CDR1 reads GTSNPN; CDR2 reads SVGIG (reference sequence). The CDR3: CAWSRSAGLETQYF. The CDR3 DNA reads TGTGCCTGGAGCCGCAGCGCGGGGTTAGAGACCCAGTACTTC.

The chain uses TRBV27 and TRBJ1-6, with 7 bases matching TRBD1. This CDR3 has 17 residues. V was pared by 5 bases and J by 7 bases, with 14 bases of the junction left unmatched. Germline CDR1 MNHEY, CDR2 SMNVEV (reference sequence). Here the CDR3 DNA reads TGTGCCAGCAGTCCTACCATAGCGACAGGGAGGAATTCACCCCTCCACTTT. It translates to CASSPTIATGRNSPLHF.

The chain employs TRBV30 and TRBJ2-6, with 7 bases identical to TRBD1. Trimming cost V 1 base and J 0 bases; bases outside gene matches: 3. There are 16 residues in the CDR3. Germline assignment: CDR1 GTSNPN and CDR2 SVGIG (reference sequence). CDR3 amino acids: CAWSAGGNSGANVLTF. CDR3 nucleotide sequence: TGTGCCTGGAGTGCAGGGGGTAACTCTGGGGCCAACGTCCTGACTTTC.

The rearrangement uses TRBV2 and TRBJ1-5; perhaps TRBD1 as D (6 bases). Trimming left V 3 bases short and J 4 bases short, with 10 bases between. This CDR3 is built from 14 residues. In germline, CDR1 is SNHLY, CDR2 FYNNEI. The CDR3 nucleotides read TGTGCCAGCAGTGAGGACAGAGGGAATCAGCCCCAGCATTTT. Protein product: CASSEDRGNQPQHF.

The chain uses TRBV9 and TRBJ2-1; 8 bases fit TRBD1. CDR3 length equals 17 residues. V was clipped by 3 bases and J by 5 bases; unmatched bases: 13. The V gene's germline CDR1 is SGDLS and CDR2 YYNGEE. The CDR3, as DNA: TGTGCCAGCAGCGCGCCACATCAGGGGGCATTGAACAATGAGCAGTTCTTC. It specifies CASSAPHQGALNNEQFF.

This clone was observed once. V usage is TRBV14 and J usage is TRBJ1-6; the D is unclear. CDR1 is SGHDN and CDR2 is FVKESK in the germline V gene. This CDR3 has 14 amino acids. Trimming left V 4 bases short and J 9 bases short, with 13 bases between. CDR3 protein: CASSLREERSPLHF. CDR3 in DNA: TGTGCCAGCAGCCTTCGGGAGGAGCGTTCACCCCTCCACTTT.

The chain uses TRBV30 and TRBJ1-3, with D hard to call. Per the germline V gene, CDR1 is GTSNPN and CDR2 is SVGIG (reference sequence). This CDR3 is 14 amino acids long. Trimming removed 4 bases from V and 0 bases from J, with 10 bases in between. CDR3 region: CAWTPKSSGNTIYF. The DNA of the CDR3 is TGTGCCTGGACCCCCAAGAGCTCTGGAAACACCATATATTTT.

The rearrangement joins TRBV6-2 or TRBV6-3 to TRBJ1-1, with 10 nucleotides matching TRBD1. CDR3 length equals 16 residues. The germline gives CDR1 MNHEY, CDR2 SVGEGT. J was trimmed by 5 bases and V by 6 bases; bases with no gene match: 12. This CDR3 is CASSLDRGRVGTEAFF. The CDR3 coding sequence is TGTGCCAGCAGCCTAGACAGGGGGCGAGTGGGGACTGAAGCTTTCTTT.

This chain connects TRBV6-2 or TRBV6-3 to TRBJ1-1; D is unclear. The V gene lost 2 bases and the J gene lost 1 base, with 8 bases spanning the gap. The CDR3 spans 14 residues. Per the germline V gene, CDR1 is MNHEY and CDR2 is SVGEGT. The CDR3 DNA is TGTGCCAGCAGTTACATTGGAGAGAACACTGAAGCTTTCTTT. It codes for CASSYIGENTEAFF.

This chain uses TRBV7-8 with TRBJ2-6, with D uncertain. V was clipped by 4 bases and J by 0 bases, with 19 bases between them. This CDR3 is built from 19 residues. The germline gives CDR1 SGHVS, CDR2 FQNEAQ. The CDR3 DNA sequence: TGTGCCAGCAGCTACTATCGGGTTCCGATAAGCTCTGGGGCCAACGTCCTGACTTTC. This gives the protein CASSYYRVPISSGANVLTF.

The CDR3 here is CASSYSGEETQYF. The DNA for the CDR3 is TGTGCCAGCAGTTACTCAGGGGAAGAGACCCAGTACTTC. The V and J genes are TRBV6-5 and TRBJ2-5; D might be TRBD1 (5 bases). Between the trimmed V and J ends, which lost 0 bases and 3 bases, there was a span of 5 bases. Germline lookup yields CDR1 MNHEY and CDR2 SVGAGI. The CDR3 runs 13 residues.

This chain connects TRBV4-1 to TRBJ2-7; 7 bases align to TRBD2. The V and J ends lost 0 bases and 0 bases, in that order; junction bases with no gene match: 11. Germline CDR1 MGHRA, CDR2 YSYEKL. This CDR3 has 18 amino acids. CDR3: CASSQERWASGVSYEQYF. In DNA, the CDR3 is TGCGCCAGCAGCCAAGAAAGGTGGGCTAGCGGCGTCTCCTACGAGCAGTACTTC.

CDR3 protein: CASSHTLQRWYGYTF. The CDR3 coding sequence is TGCGCCAGCAGCCACACCCTCCAGAGGTGGTATGGCTACACCTTC. The V and J genes are TRBV4-1 and TRBJ1-2; unclear D gene. Germline-derived CDR1 and CDR2 are MGHRA and YSYEKL. The length of the CDR3 is 15 residues. Trimming left V 3 bases short and J 5 bases short, with 16 bases between.